The 28 T cell receptor beta chains in this list originate from one sample, sequenced in a study of cytomegalovirus exposure and HLA in healthy donors. The PCR had 60 Vbeta and 13 Jbeta primers. Some clones are missing from TCRdb's copy, which holds only in-frame ones; the method was immunoSEQ multiplex PCR. Among 220,000 or so clones listed, 60% to 80% were seen once. Sequenced input: PBMCs. These receptors came from a woman in her 30s in good health and CMV-seronegative.

The chain carries TRBV6-6 and TRBJ2-1, with a tentative D call TRBD2 (6 bases). The germline V gene encodes CDR1 MNHNY and CDR2 SVGAGI (reference sequence). The CDR3 totals 15 residues. The V end lost 8 bases, the J end lost 0 bases, and 14 bases lay between the germline ends. CDR3 loop: CASFPGGSSYNEQFF. The CDR3 DNA sequence: TGTGCCAGCTTCCCTGGGGGGAGCTCCTACAATGAGCAGTTCTTC.

This chain joins TRBV7-9 and TRBJ1-6; 7 bases map to TRBD1. This CDR3 is built from 14 residues. V shed 3 bases, J shed 7 bases, and the junction held 3 bases outside the gene matches. CDR1 is SEHNR, CDR2 FQNEAQ, per germline (reference sequence). CDR3: CASSFTGDNSPLHF. The CDR3 region has the DNA TGTGCCAGCAGCTTCACAGGGGACAATTCACCCCTCCACTTT. Full variable domain (outside the CDR3, taken from reference TRBV7-9 and TRBJ1-6): DTGVSQNPRHKITKRGQNVTFRCDPISEHNRLYWYRQTLGQGPEFLTYFQNEAQLEKSRLLSDRFSAERPKGSFSTLEIQRTEQGDSAMYLCASSFTGDNSPLHFGNGTRLTVT.

This clone was observed a single time. The rearrangement links TRBV4-1 to TRBJ2-7, with 8 bases that match TRBD2. The CDR3 loop spans 15 amino acids. J was trimmed by 0 bases and V by 3 bases; bases with no gene match: 4. Germline CDR1 MGHRA, CDR2 YSYEKL. The CDR3 reads CASSHAGGASYEQYF. CDR3 in DNA: TGCGCCAGCAGCCATGCCGGGGGGGCCTCCTACGAGCAGTACTTC.

The chain uses TRBV10-2 and TRBJ2-1; perhaps TRBD2 as D (5 bases). The CDR3 consists of 15 residues. Trimming cost V 6 bases and J 4 bases, with 16 bases left between them. Germline CDR1 WSHSY, CDR2 SAAADI. This CDR3 is CASSRESLDYNEQFF. The CDR3 DNA reads as TGCGCCAGCAGCCGTGAATCACTAGATTACAATGAGCAGTTCTTC.

This clone was counted a single time. The chain joins TRBV6-1 to TRBJ1-2; D might be TRBD1 (5 bases). The V end was cut by 3 bases, the J end by 5 bases, with 19 bases between. The CDR3 has 16 residues. Germline CDR1 and CDR2: MNHNS and SASEGT. The CDR3 DNA is TGTGCCAGCAGTGACTTCCCTGGCGGAGGGGCTTATGGCTACACCTTC. Translating it yields CASSDFPGGGAYGYTF.

The chain carries TRBV6-5 and TRBJ2-7; D is possibly TRBD1 (5 bases). V lost 4 bases and J lost 6, with 13 bases in between. The CDR3 contains 13 residues. In germline, CDR1 is MNHEY, CDR2 SVGAGI. CDR3 in DNA: TGTGCCAGCAGTTTCCAGGGATTCGGCGAGCAGTACTTC. The encoded protein is CASSFQGFGEQYF.

This chain links TRBV6-5 with TRBJ2-5; D is uncertain. The J call is uncertain, as TRBJ2-7 better fits the DNA end. The CDR3 consists of 13 residues. Germline V gives CDR1 MNHEY, CDR2 SVGAGI. The CDR3 bases are TGTGCCAGCAGTCGCGGCGGAGCCTACGAGCAGTACTTC. Translated: CASSRGGAYEQYF.

This rearrangement joins TRBV19 to TRBJ2-4; TRBD2 is a possible D gene (6 bases). Per the germline V gene, CDR1 is LNHDA and CDR2 is SQIVND (reference sequence). The length of the CDR3 is 18 residues. Trimming stripped 10 bases from V and 2 bases from J, with 27 bases between. The CDR3 loop is CATSIVGTPEQTKNIQYF. DNA of the CDR3: TGTGCCACTAGCATAGTCGGGACTCCAGAACAAACCAAAAACATTCAGTACTTC.

This clone was recorded a few times. The chain is built from TRBV19 and TRBJ1-5; D remains ambiguous. Germline values: CDR1 LNHDA, CDR2 SQIVND (reference sequence). V was trimmed by 7 bases and J by 5 bases, leaving 18 bases between them. The CDR3 covers 15 residues. CDR3 in amino acids: CASKWAGGGDQPQHF. The CDR3 DNA reads TGTGCCAGTAAATGGGCGGGAGGCGGGGATCAGCCCCAGCATTTT.

The V and J genes are TRBV9 and TRBJ2-1, with 8 bases aligning to TRBD2. Germline loops: CDR1 SGDLS, CDR2 YYNGEE. The CDR3 runs to 15 residues. V trimming: 3 bases; J trimming: 6 bases; junction bases outside the gene matches: 8. As DNA, the CDR3 is TGTGCCAGCAGCGCCGCGGGACTAGGGTCCAATGAGCAGTTCTTC. It codes for CASSAAGLGSNEQFF. Based on the CDR3 plus reference TRBV9 and TRBJ2-1, the full variable domain is DSGVTQTPKHLITATGQRVTLRCSPRSGDLSVYWYQQSLDQGLQFLIQYYNGEERAKGNILERFSAQQFPDLHSELNLSSLELGDSALYFCASSAAGLGSNEQFFGPGTRLTVL.

This clone was recorded only once. The rearrangement joins TRBV5-1 to TRBJ1-1, with D possibly matching TRBD1 (5 bases). This CDR3 comprises 15 residues. Germline CDR1 SGHRS, CDR2 YFSETQ. With 2 bases removed from V and 1 base from J, the gap between germline ends came to 12 bases. DNA for the CDR3: TGCGCCAGCAGCTTTGCACAGACAGAGAACACTGAAGCTTTCTTT. Translated: CASSFAQTENTEAFF.

This clone was observed a handful of times. The chain couples TRBV19 to TRBJ1-2; D may be TRBD1 (5 bases). Germline V gives CDR1 LNHDA, CDR2 SQIVND (reference sequence). This CDR3 has 15 amino acids. V was shortened by 3 bases and J by 3 bases, with 14 bases between the two germline ends. DNA for the CDR3: TGTGCCAGTAGTATGCAGGGTAGTCACGACTATGGCTACACCTTC. The encoded protein is CASSMQGSHDYGYTF.

This sequence joins TRBV9 and TRBJ2-5; TRBD2 might be the D (7 bases). Per the germline V gene, CDR1 is SGDLS and CDR2 is YYNGEE. Trimming left V 10 bases short and J 2 bases short, with 24 bases between. This CDR3 is 16 amino acids long. This CDR3 is CASSRGARGGQETQYF. In DNA, the CDR3 is TGTGCCTCCAGTAGAGGGGCTAGGGGGGGTCAAGAGACCCAGTACTTC.

This rearrangement joins TRBV6-1 to TRBJ2-7; D is undetermined. This CDR3 is 12 amino acids long. Per the germline V gene, CDR1 is MNHNS and CDR2 is SASEGT. CDR3 loop: CATRKPLYEQYF. The CDR3 nucleotides are TGTGCTACCAGGAAACCCCTCTACGAGCAGTACTTC.

Only one count was recorded for this clone. The chain combines TRBV7-2 with TRBJ2-4, with 8 positions matching TRBD2. Germline values: CDR1 SGHTA, CDR2 FQGNSA. The length of the CDR3 is 15 residues. V trimming: 3 bases; J trimming: 4 bases; junction bases outside the gene matches: 5. The CDR3 bases are TGTGCCAGCAGCTTGGAAGCGGGGGAAAAAAACATTCAGTACTTC. Amino acid sequence: CASSLEAGEKNIQYF.

The rearrangement joins TRBV2 to TRBJ1-3; 8 bases agree with TRBD1. Germline V gene data show CDR1 as SNHLY and CDR2 as FYNNEI. The CDR3 extends over 15 amino acids. The J segment lost 0 bases and the V segment lost 8 bases, leaving 6 bases of the junction unmatched. The CDR3 DNA reads as TGTGCCAGCGGACAGGGCTCCCACTCTGGAAACACCATATATTTT. Translation: CASGQGSHSGNTIYF.

V usage is TRBV25-1 and J usage is TRBJ2-1; 9 bases align to TRBD2. The V gene's germline CDR1 is MGHDK and CDR2 SYGVNS. There are 16 residues in the CDR3. V was pared by 2 bases and J by 2 bases, with 4 bases of the junction left unmatched. CDR3 residues: CASSEPGTSPYNEQFF. CDR3 DNA sequence: TGTGCCAGCAGTGAACCTGGGACTAGCCCCTACAATGAGCAGTTCTTC. The variable domain in full, with the rest retrieved from reference TRBV25-1 and TRBJ2-1, is EADIYQTPRYLVIGTGKKITLECSQTMGHDKMYWYQQDPGMELHLIHYSYGVNSTEKGDLSSESTVSRIRTEHFPLTLESARPSHTSQYLCASSEPGTSPYNEQFFGPGTRLTVL.

This clone was picked up a small number of times. The rearrangement joins TRBV14 to TRBJ2-7; D is possibly TRBD1 (5 bases). This CDR3 region has 14 residues. CDR1 and CDR2 (germline): SGHDN, FVKESK. Between the trimmed V and J ends, which lost 0 bases and 1 base, there was a span of 7 bases. DNA of the CDR3: TGTGCCAGCAGCCAAGATAAGGGGTCCTACGAGCAGTACTTC. It codes for CASSQDKGSYEQYF.

The CDR3, as DNA: TGTGCCAGTAGCCAACCTACAGGGGAAAAACTGTTTTTT. This sequence encodes CASSQPTGEKLFF. This chain links TRBV19 with TRBJ1-4; perhaps TRBD1 as D (6 bases). CDR1 is LNHDA and CDR2 is SQIVND in the germline V gene (reference sequence). Trimming took off 6 bases at V and 8 bases at J, with 13 bases between the two ends. The CDR3 spans 13 residues. The whole variable domain, remainder taken from reference TRBV19 and TRBJ1-4, is DGGITQSPKYLFRKEGQNVTLSCEQNLNHDAMYWYRQDPGQGLRLIYYSQIVNDFQKGDIAEGYSVSREKKESFPLTVTSAQKNPTAFYLCASSQPTGEKLFFGSGTQLSVL.

This clone was counted a few times. DNA of the CDR3: TGTGCCAATACAGCGGGAGGGCCCTACAATGAGCAGTTCTTC. Amino acid sequence: CANTAGGPYNEQFF. V usage is TRBV30 and J usage is TRBJ2-1, with 10 bases identical to TRBD2. The junction had 6 bases not matched to a gene; V was cut back by 8 bases and J by 2 bases. CDR1 is GTSNPN, CDR2 SVGIG, per germline (reference sequence). CDR3 size: 14 residues.

This clone was counted a single time. Other DNA sequences from this sample encode an identical CDR3 as well. The chain combines TRBV30 with TRBJ1-2; 7 positions agree with TRBD1. The germline gives CDR1 GTSNPN, CDR2 SVGIG (reference sequence). V was clipped by 2 bases and J by 7 bases; unmatched bases: 1. This CDR3 comprises 11 residues. The CDR3 nucleotides read TGTGCCTGGAGTCAGGGGGGTGGCTACACCTTC. Translating it yields CAWSQGGGYTF.

This clone was seen a handful of times. This chain links TRBV19 with TRBJ1-1; tentative D call: TRBD1 (5 bases). Per the germline V gene, CDR1 is LNHDA and CDR2 is SQIVND (reference sequence). V lost 5 bases, J lost 4 bases, and 17 bases lay in between. The CDR3 is 15 amino acids. DNA for the CDR3: TGTGCCAGTAGTCCCGCCCCCAGGGTAGGCACTGAAGCTTTCTTT. Translating gives CASSPAPRVGTEAFF.

This chain joins TRBV11-3 and TRBJ2-5; a possible D gene is TRBD2 (6 bases). The tail of the sequence fits TRBJ2-7 better, so the J call may be wrong. The CDR3 contains 17 residues. Germline V gene lookup returns CDR1 SGHNT and CDR2 YENEEA. The CDR3 sequence: CASSFTLAQGWAYEQYF. CDR3 nucleotides: TGTGCCAGCAGCTTCACGCTAGCGCAAGGCTGGGCGTACGAGCAGTACTTC.

The gene calls are TRBV6-6 and TRBJ2-5; 15 nucleotides line up with TRBD2. V was pared by 6 bases and J by 4 bases, with 3 bases of the junction left unmatched. Looked up from germline, CDR1 is MNHNY and CDR2 is SVGAGI (reference sequence). The CDR3 consists of 15 residues. As DNA, the CDR3 is TGTGCCAGCAGGGGGGGACTAGCGGGAGGAGAGACCCAGTACTTC. It specifies CASRGGLAGGETQYF.

The chain is built from TRBV5-1 and TRBJ2-7; 9 bases agree with TRBD2. From germline, CDR1 is SGHRS and CDR2 YFSETQ. The V gene end was trimmed by 2 bases and the J gene end by 4 bases; junction bases not matched to a gene: 4. This CDR3 is built from 14 residues. This CDR3 reads CASSFSGSGYEQYF. The CDR3 DNA follows: TGCGCCAGCAGCTTTAGCGGGAGTGGGTACGAGCAGTACTTC.

V and J are TRBV11-2 and TRBJ1-5; the D gene is possibly TRBD1 (6 bases). The CDR3 has 15 residues. Germline V gene data show CDR1 as SGHAT and CDR2 as FQNNGV. The germline V and J ends were trimmed by 5 bases and 0 bases, with 11 bases remaining between them. This CDR3 reads CASSAQGSSNQPQHF. The CDR3 DNA reads as TGTGCCAGCAGCGCCCAGGGGAGTAGCAATCAGCCCCAGCATTTT.

This clone was counted between two and nine times. This chain connects TRBV6-5 to TRBJ1-6; no clear D. Germline assignment: CDR1 MNHEY and CDR2 SVGAGI. The CDR3 runs to 15 residues. V lost 5 bases and J lost 0, with 8 bases in between. The CDR3 DNA reads as TGTGCCAGCAGTCCAGCGAGCTCCTATAATTCACCCCTCCACTTT. It translates to CASSPASSYNSPLHF.

The table lists this clone with a few counts. The chain uses TRBV6-1 and TRBJ2-4; the D gene is possibly TRBD1 (7 bases). The CDR3 is made up of 16 amino acids. Germline V gives CDR1 MNHNS, CDR2 SASEGT. V was clipped by 3 bases and J by 0 bases, with 12 bases between them. The CDR3 DNA reads as TGTGCCAGCAGTGAGAGACAGGGACTAGCCAAAAACATTCAGTACTTC. Amino acids: CASSERQGLAKNIQYF.